This section outlines one T cell receptor (beta chain) sequence together with its context. Its antigen is currently unknown. Sample treatment: some 20 received Ad26.COV2.S at low or high dose, single or two shots; about 5 received placebo; per-sample allocation not given. Sample collection was performed on day 63 after the first vaccine or placebo injection. An adult of 18-55 years in Boston served as donor. The repertoire was sequenced with immunoSEQ multiplex PCR; TCRdb's copy has only in-frame clones and lacks some. The table records 350,000 to 550,000 clones, nearly 90% of them present only once. This entry is derived from a study of Ad26.COV2.S vaccination and SARS-CoV-2 variants. Turning to the study itself: Participants got Ad26.COV2.S intramuscularly, once or twice 56 days apart. Points from the study as a whole: Once vaccination had occurred, spike-specific CD8+ and CD4+ T cell responses reportedly showed substantial breadth. Higher spike-specific TCR breadth was found in vaccine recipients than in placebo recipients.

Trimming took off 1 base at V and 0 bases at J, with 7 bases between the two ends. The CDR3 length is 14 residues. The germline V gene encodes CDR1 SNHLY and CDR2 FYNNEI. Sequencing was performed on peripheral blood, taken in a trial of Ad26.COV2.S vaccine versus placebo. The sequence derives from a person between 18 and 60 years old who received the Ad26.COV2.S COVID-19 vaccine or a placebo. This chain uses TRBV2 with TRBJ2-7; the D is unclear. The CDR3 here is CASSEEGSSYEQYF. CDR3 in DNA: TGTGCCAGCAGTGAAGAGGGCAGCTCCTACGAGCAGTACTTC. The variable domain in full, completed from reference TRBV2 and TRBJ2-7, reads EPEVTQTPSHQVTQMGQEVILRCVPISNHLYFYWYRQILGQKVEFLVSFYNNEISEKSEIFDDQFSVERPDGSNFTLKIRSTKLEDSAMYFCASSEEGSSYEQYFGPGTRLTVT.